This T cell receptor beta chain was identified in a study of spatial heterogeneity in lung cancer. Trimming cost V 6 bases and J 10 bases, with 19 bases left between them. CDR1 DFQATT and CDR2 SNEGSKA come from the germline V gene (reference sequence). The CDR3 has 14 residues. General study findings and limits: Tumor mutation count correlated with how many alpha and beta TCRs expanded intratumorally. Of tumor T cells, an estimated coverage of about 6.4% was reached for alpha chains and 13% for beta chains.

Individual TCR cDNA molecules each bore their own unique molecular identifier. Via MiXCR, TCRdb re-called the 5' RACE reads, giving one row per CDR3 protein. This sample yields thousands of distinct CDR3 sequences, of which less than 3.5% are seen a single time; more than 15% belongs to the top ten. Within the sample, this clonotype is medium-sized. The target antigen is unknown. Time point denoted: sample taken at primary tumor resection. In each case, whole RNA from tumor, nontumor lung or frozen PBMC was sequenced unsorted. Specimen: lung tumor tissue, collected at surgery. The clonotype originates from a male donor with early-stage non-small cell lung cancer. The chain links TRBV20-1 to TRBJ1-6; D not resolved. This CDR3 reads CSAPPPLGGSPLHF. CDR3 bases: TGCAGTGCCCCTCCTCCCTTAGGAGGCTCACCCCTCCACTTT.